These T cell receptor beta chains were read from a single sample in a study of regulatory T cells in long-lasting Graves disease. A single record per CDR3 protein comes from TCRdb applying MiXCR to the multiplex PCR reads. The repertoire holds over 200,000 distinct CDR3 sequences, with 15% to 20% as singletons. This sample was shared with a second study, whose subject was T cells in Graves' hyperthyroidism and ophthalmopathy.

This material consisted of peripheral blood mononuclear cells (PBMCs), taken at new diagnosis, from a patient treated with antithyroid drugs. The receptors were gathered from a young woman with Graves disease. Each CDR3 is given with its conserved first and last residue. The order of the fields is V gene, D gene, J gene, clone size, CDR3 DNA, CDR3 protein. A D gene is named only where the DNA matches it firmly. Clone size, where shown, is once, few, many, or a class for clones that have expanded.

v_call: TRBV7-8; d_call: TRBD2; j_call: TRBJ2-7; clone_size: NA; cdr3_nt: TGTGCCAGCAGCTCAGGACTAGCGGGCCTCTACGAGCAGTACTTC; cdr3_aa: CASSSGLAGLYEQYF
v_call: TRBV29-1; d_call: NA; j_call: TRBJ1-1; clone_size: many; cdr3_nt: TGCAGCGTTGGGGTACAAATGAACACTGAAGCTTTCTTT; cdr3_aa: CSVGVQMNTEAFF
v_call: TRBV20-1; d_call: NA; j_call: TRBJ1-5; clone_size: many; cdr3_nt: TGCAGTGCCGTCGGACCCGGGGGGCCCCAGCATTTT; cdr3_aa: CSAVGPGGPQHF
v_call: TRBV12-3/TRBV12-4; d_call: TRBD2; j_call: TRBJ2-3; clone_size: many; cdr3_nt: TGTGCCAGCGGGGGGGGTAGCGGGGGTCCAGATACGCAGTATTTT; cdr3_aa: CASGGGSGGPDTQYF
v_call: TRBV6-2/TRBV6-3; d_call: TRBD2; j_call: TRBJ2-5; clone_size: NA; cdr3_nt: TGTGCCAGCAGGGGGCGGGGGAAAGAGACCCAGTACTTC; cdr3_aa: CASRGRGKETQYF
v_call: TRBV3-1; d_call: NA; j_call: TRBJ2-3; clone_size: many; cdr3_nt: TGTGCCAGCAGCCAAGGCCGGCAGACCACAGATACGCAGTATTTT; cdr3_aa: CASSQGRQTTDTQYF
v_call: TRBV7-9; d_call: TRBD1; j_call: TRBJ1-6; clone_size: many; cdr3_nt: TGTGCCAGCAGCCCGGAGGGGGCGGATTTCCCCTCCTATAATTCACCCCTCCACTTT; cdr3_aa: CASSPEGADFPSYNSPLHF
v_call: TRBV19; d_call: NA; j_call: TRBJ1-1; clone_size: NA; cdr3_nt: TGTGCCAGTAGCTCGGGGAAGAGTAGCGGCACTGAAGCTTTCTTT; cdr3_aa: CASSSGKSSGTEAFF
v_call: TRBV24-1; d_call: TRBD1; j_call: TRBJ1-4; clone_size: many; cdr3_nt: TGTGCCACTCCAGGACAGGGGGACGCAACTAATGAAAAACTGTTTTTT; cdr3_aa: CATPGQGDATNEKLFF
v_call: TRBV6-1; d_call: TRBD2; j_call: TRBJ2-1; clone_size: many; cdr3_nt: TGTGCCAGCAACGTAGCGGGGGGCTACATGAGTGAGCAGTTCTTC; cdr3_aa: CASNVAGGYMSEQFF
v_call: TRBV6-5; d_call: TRBD2; j_call: TRBJ2-1; clone_size: many; cdr3_nt: TGTGCCAGCAGATACGGGACTAGCGGGAAAAATGAGCAGTTCTTC; cdr3_aa: CASRYGTSGKNEQFF
v_call: TRBV18; d_call: TRBD2; j_call: TRBJ2-7; clone_size: many; cdr3_nt: TGTGCCAGCTCACATGGGGCTAGCGGGGGCGAATACGAGCAGTACTTC; cdr3_aa: CASSHGASGGEYEQYF
v_call: TRBV19; d_call: NA; j_call: TRBJ1-1; clone_size: NA; cdr3_nt: TGTGCCAGTAGTATAGCGGGGGGAGTGAACACTGAAGCTTTCTTT; cdr3_aa: CASSIAGGVNTEAFF
v_call: TRBV28; d_call: TRBD2; j_call: TRBJ2-1; clone_size: NA; cdr3_nt: TGTGCCAGCAGTGTTAGCGGGGGGCATGAGCAGTTCTTC; cdr3_aa: CASSVSGGHEQFF
v_call: TRBV6-2/TRBV6-3; d_call: TRBD1; j_call: TRBJ1-2; clone_size: many; cdr3_nt: TGTGCCAGCAGTGTTAAGGGACAGGGAAGGTATGGCTACACCTTC; cdr3_aa: CASSVKGQGRYGYTF
v_call: TRBV5-6; d_call: NA; j_call: TRBJ2-2; clone_size: few; cdr3_nt: TGTGCCAGCAGCTTGGGGGTTTTTGGAAGTACCGGGGAGCTGTTTTTT; cdr3_aa: CASSLGVFGSTGELFF
v_call: TRBV19; d_call: NA; j_call: TRBJ2-1; clone_size: few; cdr3_nt: TGTGCCAGTAGTATTGGGCGGAGCGCCCTTTACAATGAGCAGTTCTTC; cdr3_aa: CASSIGRSALYNEQFF
v_call: TRBV15; d_call: TRBD1; j_call: TRBJ2-1; clone_size: NA; cdr3_nt: TGTGCCACCACCCAGAGAGACAGGGACAATGAGCAGTCCTTC; cdr3_aa: CATTQRDRDNEQSF
v_call: TRBV7-9; d_call: NA; j_call: TRBJ2-7; clone_size: many; cdr3_nt: TGTGCCAGCAGCTTAGGGGGGAGCAGCTCCTACGAGCAGTACTTC; cdr3_aa: CASSLGGSSSYEQYF
v_call: TRBV6-1; d_call: NA; j_call: TRBJ2-7; clone_size: many; cdr3_nt: TGTGCCAGCAGTCCCCCAGGGGGGGACGGGTACGAGCAGTACTTC; cdr3_aa: CASSPPGGDGYEQYF
v_call: TRBV25-1; d_call: NA; j_call: TRBJ1-1; clone_size: NA; cdr3_nt: TGTGCCAGCAGTGCGGGTAGGGAAACTGAAGCTTTCTTT; cdr3_aa: CASSAGRETEAFF
v_call: TRBV20-1; d_call: NA; j_call: TRBJ1-5; clone_size: few; cdr3_nt: TGCAGTGCTAGAGATTCGGGCGATCAGCCCCAGCATTTT; cdr3_aa: CSARDSGDQPQHF
v_call: TRBV12-3/TRBV12-4; d_call: NA; j_call: TRBJ1-1; clone_size: many; cdr3_nt: TGTGCCAGTCGTAAGAGCAGGGCTACGAACACTGAAGCTTTCTTT; cdr3_aa: CASRKSRATNTEAFF
v_call: TRBV11-2; d_call: NA; j_call: TRBJ2-2; clone_size: many; cdr3_nt: TGTGCCTCGGGCGGCTCTAGGGGCGGGGAGCTGTTTTTT; cdr3_aa: CASGGSRGGELFF
v_call: TRBV28; d_call: TRBD1; j_call: TRBJ1-2; clone_size: NA; cdr3_nt: TGTGCCAGCATAGCCCCAGGGTCAGGGGGCGATGGCTACACCTTC; cdr3_aa: CASIAPGSGGDGYTF
v_call: TRBV19; d_call: TRBD1; j_call: TRBJ2-1; clone_size: many; cdr3_nt: TGTGCCAGTAGTAATTACAGGGGTGAGCAGTTCTTC; cdr3_aa: CASSNYRGEQFF
v_call: TRBV9; d_call: NA; j_call: TRBJ2-3; clone_size: many; cdr3_nt: TGTGCCAGCAGCGTAGTCGGAAACACAGATACGCAGTATTTT; cdr3_aa: CASSVVGNTDTQYF
v_call: TRBV7-9; d_call: NA; j_call: TRBJ2-7; clone_size: NA; cdr3_nt: TGTGCCAGCAGCCCTACTAGTCGAGAGCAGTACTTC; cdr3_aa: CASSPTSREQYF